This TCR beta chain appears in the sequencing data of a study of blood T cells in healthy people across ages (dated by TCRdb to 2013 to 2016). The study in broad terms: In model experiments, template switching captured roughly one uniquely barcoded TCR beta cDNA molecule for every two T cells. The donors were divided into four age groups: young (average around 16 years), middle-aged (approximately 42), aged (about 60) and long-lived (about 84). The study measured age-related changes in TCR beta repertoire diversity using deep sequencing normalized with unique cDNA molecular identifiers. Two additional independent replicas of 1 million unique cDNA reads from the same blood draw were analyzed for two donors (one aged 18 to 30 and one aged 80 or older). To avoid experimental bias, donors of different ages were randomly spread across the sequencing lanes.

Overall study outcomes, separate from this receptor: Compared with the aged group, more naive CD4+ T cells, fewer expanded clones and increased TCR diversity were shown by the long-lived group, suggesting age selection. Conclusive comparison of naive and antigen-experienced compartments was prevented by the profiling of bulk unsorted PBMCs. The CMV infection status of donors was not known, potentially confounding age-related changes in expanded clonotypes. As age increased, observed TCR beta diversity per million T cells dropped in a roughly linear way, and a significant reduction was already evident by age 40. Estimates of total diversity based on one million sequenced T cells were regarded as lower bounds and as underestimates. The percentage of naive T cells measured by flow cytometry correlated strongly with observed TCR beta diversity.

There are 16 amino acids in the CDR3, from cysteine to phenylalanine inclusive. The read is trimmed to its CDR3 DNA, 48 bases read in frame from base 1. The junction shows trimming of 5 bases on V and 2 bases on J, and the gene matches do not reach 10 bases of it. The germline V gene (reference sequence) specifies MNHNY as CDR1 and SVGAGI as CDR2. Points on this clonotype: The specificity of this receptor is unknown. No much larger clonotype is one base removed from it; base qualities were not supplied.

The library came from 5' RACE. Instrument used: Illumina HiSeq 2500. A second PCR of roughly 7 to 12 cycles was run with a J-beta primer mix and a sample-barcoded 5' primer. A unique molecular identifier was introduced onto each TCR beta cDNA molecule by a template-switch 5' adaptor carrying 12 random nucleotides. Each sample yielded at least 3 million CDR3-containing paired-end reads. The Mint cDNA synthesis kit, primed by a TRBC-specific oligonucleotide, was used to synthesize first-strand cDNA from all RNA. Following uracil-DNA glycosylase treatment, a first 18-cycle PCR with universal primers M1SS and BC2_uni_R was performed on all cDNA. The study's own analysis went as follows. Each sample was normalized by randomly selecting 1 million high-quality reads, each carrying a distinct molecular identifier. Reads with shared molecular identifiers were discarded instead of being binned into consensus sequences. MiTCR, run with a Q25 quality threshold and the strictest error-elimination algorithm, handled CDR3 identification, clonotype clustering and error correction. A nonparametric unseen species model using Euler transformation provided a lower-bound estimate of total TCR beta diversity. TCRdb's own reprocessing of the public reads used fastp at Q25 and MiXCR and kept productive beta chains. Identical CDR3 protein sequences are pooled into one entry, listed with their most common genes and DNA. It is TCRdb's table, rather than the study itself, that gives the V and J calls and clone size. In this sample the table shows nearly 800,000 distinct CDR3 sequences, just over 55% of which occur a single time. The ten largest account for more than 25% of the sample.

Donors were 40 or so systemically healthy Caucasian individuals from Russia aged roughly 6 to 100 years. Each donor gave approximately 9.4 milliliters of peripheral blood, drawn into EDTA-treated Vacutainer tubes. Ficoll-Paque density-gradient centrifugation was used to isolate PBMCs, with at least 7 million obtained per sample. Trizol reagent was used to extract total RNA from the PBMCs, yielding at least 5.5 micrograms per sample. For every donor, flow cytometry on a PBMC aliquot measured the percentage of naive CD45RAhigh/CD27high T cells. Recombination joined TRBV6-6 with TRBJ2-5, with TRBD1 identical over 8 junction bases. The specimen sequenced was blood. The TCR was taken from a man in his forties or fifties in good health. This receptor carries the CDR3 CASSLGTGTQQETQYF. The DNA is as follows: TGTGCCAGCAGTCTGGGGACAGGAACTCAACAAGAGACCCAGTACTTC.